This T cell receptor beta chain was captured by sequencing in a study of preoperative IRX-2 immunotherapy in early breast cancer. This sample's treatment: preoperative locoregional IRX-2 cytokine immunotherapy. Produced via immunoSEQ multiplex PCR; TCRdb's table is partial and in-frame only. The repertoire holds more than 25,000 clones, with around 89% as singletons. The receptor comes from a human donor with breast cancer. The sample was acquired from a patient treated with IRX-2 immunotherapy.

The CDR3 region is CASSVGTLNTEAFF. The CDR3 region has the DNA TGTGCCAGCAGCGTAGGGACACTCAACACTGAAGCTTTCTTT. The chain combines TRBV9 with TRBJ1-1; D is perhaps TRBD1 (5 bases). V shed 0 bases and J shed 2 bases, with 8 bases lying between them. CDR3 length: 14 amino acids. CDR1 and CDR2 (germline): SGDLS, YYNGEE.